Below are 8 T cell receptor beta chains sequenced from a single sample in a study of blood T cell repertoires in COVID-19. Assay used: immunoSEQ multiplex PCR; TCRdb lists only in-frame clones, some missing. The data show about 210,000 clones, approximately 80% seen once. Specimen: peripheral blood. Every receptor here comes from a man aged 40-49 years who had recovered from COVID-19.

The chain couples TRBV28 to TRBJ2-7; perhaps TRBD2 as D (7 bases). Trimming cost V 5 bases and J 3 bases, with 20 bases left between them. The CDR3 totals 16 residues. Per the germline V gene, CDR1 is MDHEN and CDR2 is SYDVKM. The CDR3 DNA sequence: TGTGCCAGCAGTCCCGTCGGGGGGCGGCAGGACTACGAGCAGTACTTC. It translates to CASSPVGGRQDYEQYF. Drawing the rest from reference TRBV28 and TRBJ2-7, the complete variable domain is DVKVTQSSRYLVKRTGEKVFLECVQDMDHENMFWYRQDPGLGLRLIYFSYDVKMKEKGDIPEGYSVSREKKERFSLILESASTNQTSMYLCASSPVGGRQDYEQYFGPGTRLTVT.

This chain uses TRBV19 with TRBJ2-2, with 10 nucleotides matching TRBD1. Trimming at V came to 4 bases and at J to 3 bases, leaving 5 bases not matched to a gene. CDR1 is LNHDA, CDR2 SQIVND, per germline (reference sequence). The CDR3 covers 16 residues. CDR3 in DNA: TGTGCCAGTAGTAGGGGGACAGGGGCGGACACCGGGGAGCTGTTTTTT. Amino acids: CASSRGTGADTGELFF. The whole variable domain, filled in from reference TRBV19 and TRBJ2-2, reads DGGITQSPKYLFRKEGQNVTLSCEQNLNHDAMYWYRQDPGQGLRLIYYSQIVNDFQKGDIAEGYSVSREKKESFPLTVTSAQKNPTAFYLCASSRGTGADTGELFFGEGSRLTVL.

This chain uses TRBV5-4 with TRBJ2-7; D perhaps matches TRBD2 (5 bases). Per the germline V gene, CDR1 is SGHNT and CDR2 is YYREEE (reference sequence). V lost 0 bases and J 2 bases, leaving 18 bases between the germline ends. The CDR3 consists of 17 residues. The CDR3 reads CASSLASGGWNTYEQYF. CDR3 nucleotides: TGTGCCAGCAGCTTGGCTTCGGGCGGGTGGAACACCTACGAGCAGTACTTC.

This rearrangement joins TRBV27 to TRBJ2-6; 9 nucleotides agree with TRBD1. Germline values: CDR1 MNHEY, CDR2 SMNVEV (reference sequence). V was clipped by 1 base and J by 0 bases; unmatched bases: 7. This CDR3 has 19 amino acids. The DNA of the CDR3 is TGTGCCAGCAGTTTATGGACAGGGGACCTTAGCTCTGGGGCCAACGTCCTGACTTTC. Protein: CASSLWTGDLSSGANVLTF.

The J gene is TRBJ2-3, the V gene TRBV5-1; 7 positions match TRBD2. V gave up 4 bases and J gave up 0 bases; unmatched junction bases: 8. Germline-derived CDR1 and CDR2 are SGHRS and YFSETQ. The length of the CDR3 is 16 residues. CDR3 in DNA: TGCGCCAGCAGCCCAGGTAATAGCGGGAGCACAGATACGCAGTATTTT. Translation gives CASSPGNSGSTDTQYF.

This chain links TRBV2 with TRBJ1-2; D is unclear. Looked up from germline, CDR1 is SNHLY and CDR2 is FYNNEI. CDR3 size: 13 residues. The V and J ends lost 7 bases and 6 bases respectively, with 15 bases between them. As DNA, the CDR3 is TGTGCCAGCATCGGAGTCGGTAAAGATGGCTACACCTTC. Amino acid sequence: CASIGVGKDGYTF. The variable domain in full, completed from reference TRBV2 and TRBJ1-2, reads EPEVTQTPSHQVTQMGQEVILRCVPISNHLYFYWYRQILGQKVEFLVSFYNNEISEKSEIFDDQFSVERPDGSNFTLKIRSTKLEDSAMYFCASIGVGKDGYTFGSGTRLTVV.

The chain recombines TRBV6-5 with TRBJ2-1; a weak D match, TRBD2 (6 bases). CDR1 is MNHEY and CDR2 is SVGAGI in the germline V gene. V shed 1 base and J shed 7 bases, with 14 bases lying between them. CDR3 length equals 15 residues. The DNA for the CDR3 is TGTGCCAGCAGTTACTTCCGCGGGATTGAGAATGAGCAGTTCTTC. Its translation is CASSYFRGIENEQFF.

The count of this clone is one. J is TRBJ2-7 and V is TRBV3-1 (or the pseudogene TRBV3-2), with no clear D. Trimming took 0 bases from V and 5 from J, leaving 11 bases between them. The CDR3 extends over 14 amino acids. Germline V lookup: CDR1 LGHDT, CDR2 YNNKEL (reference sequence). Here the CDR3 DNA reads TGTGCCAGCAGCCAAGACGTTGCAGGCAACGAGCAGTACTTC. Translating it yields CASSQDVAGNEQYF.